What follows are 28 T cell receptor beta chains derived from one specimen sequenced in a study of Graves' ophthalmopathy and Graves' hyperthyroidism. Researchers took RNA transcripts and amplified TCR beta CDR3 regions from them. An opening RT-PCR round employed HTBI primers and preceded a second-round multiplex PCR. TCRdb passed the multiplex PCR reads through MiXCR, listing each CDR3 protein once. Found here are some 380,000 distinct CDR3 sequences, over 15% of them singletons; the top ten hold around 6.6%. Material: peripheral blood. These receptors came from a young woman with stable Graves' hyperthyroidism.

This clonotype was seen only once. The chain uses TRBV11-2 and TRBJ2-7, with 12 bases that match TRBD2. Germline trimming cut 5 bases from V and 4 bases from J; bases unmatched to any gene: 12. Germline CDR1 reads SGHAT; CDR2 reads FQNNGV. This CDR3 contains 17 residues. The CDR3 sequence is CASSARFLAGGRYEQYF. Written as DNA, the CDR3 is TGTGCCAGCAGCGCCCGTTTCCTAGCGGGGGGGCGGTACGAGCAGTACTTC.

V gene TRBV7-9 combines with J gene TRBJ1-1; D perhaps matches TRBD1 (5 bases). This CDR3 has 12 amino acids. Trimming took off 8 bases at V and 7 bases at J, with 14 bases between the two ends. CDR1 and CDR2 (germline): SEHNR, FQNEAQ (reference sequence). CDR3 DNA: TGTGCCAGCGGGTTCGGGGGAAGTGAAGCTTTCTTT. Translating gives CASGFGGSEAFF.

Remarks on this clonotype: The junction departs from germline at one end; a sequencing error may be responsible. The chain combines TRBV30 with TRBJ2-7, with 7 bases lining up with TRBD1. The length of the CDR3 is 14 residues. Germline V gives CDR1 GTSNPN, CDR2 SVGIG (reference sequence). The CDR3 here is CAWAQGFSSYEHYF. CDR3 nucleotides: TGTGCCTGGGCACAGGGGTTCAGCTCCTACGAGCATTACTTC. Combining the CDR3 with reference TRBV30 and TRBJ2-7 gives the whole variable domain SQTIHQWPATLVQPVGSPLSLECTVEGTSNPNLYWYRQAAGRGLQLLFYSVGIGQISSEVPQNLSASRPQDRQFILSSKKLLLSDSGFYLCAWAQGFSSYEHYFGPGTRLTVT.

This clonotype appeared many times. CDR3 DNA sequence: TGTGCCAGCAGCTTAGAACAGGGCGGGGAGCAGTACTTC. It translates to CASSLEQGGEQYF. The chain joins TRBV7-2 to TRBJ2-7; TRBD1 might be the D (6 bases). Trimming removed 1 base from V and 7 bases from J, with 11 bases in between. This CDR3 comprises 13 residues. CDR1 is SGHTA and CDR2 is FQGNSA in the germline V gene.

This clonotype appeared many times. This rearrangement joins TRBV6-4 to TRBJ1-5; D call uncertain. V lost 2 bases and J 4 bases, leaving 12 bases between the germline ends. Germline V gene sequence: CDR1 MRHNA, CDR2 SNTAGT. This CDR3 has 15 residues. The chain's CDR3 is CASSDPVSRNQPQHF. Here the CDR3 DNA reads TGTGCCAGCAGTGACCCTGTTAGTCGAAATCAGCCCCAGCATTTT.

Many counts were recorded for this clonotype. This chain connects TRBV11-1 to TRBJ2-2, with 10 bases fitting TRBD2. The germline gives CDR1 SGHAT, CDR2 FQDESV (reference sequence). The CDR3 sequence is 17 residues long. Unmatched junction bases numbered 4, after V lost 1 base and J lost 2 bases. The CDR3 DNA follows: TGTGCCAGCAGCTTAGTAGCGGGGGGCCCTAACACCGGGGAGCTGTTTTTT. Its protein is CASSLVAGGPNTGELFF.

DNA of the CDR3: TGTGCCAGCAGGACTTCCGGTGGGGGCCTTAACACTGAAGCTTTCTTT. Its protein product is CASRTSGGGLNTEAFF. V and J are TRBV3-1 and TRBJ1-1; D is possibly TRBD1 (6 bases). Between the trimmed V and J ends, which lost 6 bases and 2 bases, there was a span of 19 bases. Looked up from germline, CDR1 is LGHDT and CDR2 is YNNKEL (reference sequence). The CDR3 totals 16 residues. The whole variable domain, filled in from reference TRBV3-1 and TRBJ1-1, reads DTAVSQTPKYLVTQMGNDKSIKCEQNLGHDTMYWYKQDSKKFLKIMFSYNNKELIINETVPNRFSPKSPDKAHLNLHINSLELGDSAVYFCASRTSGGGLNTEAFFGQGTRLTVV.

This clonotype occurred a few times. The chain carries TRBV12-3 or TRBV12-4 and TRBJ2-7; D not resolved. The CDR3 runs to 12 residues. V shed 2 bases and J shed 9 bases, with 11 bases lying between them. CDR3 DNA: TGTGCCAGCAGTTTAATCGGTCAATGGCAGTACTTC. This encodes CASSLIGQWQYF.

This clonotype has more than one count but fewer than ten. The rearrangement joins TRBV11-1 to TRBJ1-2; 10 bases match TRBD1. The CDR3 covers 17 residues. The V segment lost 5 bases and the J segment 1 base; nucleotides outside the gene matches: 10. CDR1 SGHAT and CDR2 FQDESV come from the germline V gene (reference sequence). CDR3 region: CASSVDRGPILNYGYTF. DNA for the CDR3: TGTGCCAGCAGCGTTGACAGGGGGCCCATCCTTAACTATGGCTACACCTTC.

There are a few counts of this clonotype. The rearrangement uses TRBV19 and TRBJ1-2; a possible D gene is TRBD1 (6 bases). This CDR3 has 15 residues. Germline V lookup: CDR1 LNHDA, CDR2 SQIVND (reference sequence). The V end lost 9 bases, the J end lost 3 bases, and 20 bases lay between the germline ends. The CDR3 protein is CASVFRGGRDYGYTF. CDR3 DNA: TGTGCCAGCGTATTTCGAGGGGGGCGCGACTATGGCTACACCTTC.

This clonotype was detected many times. The chain links TRBV20-1 to TRBJ2-7, with TRBD2 identical over 7 bases. The CDR3 totals 14 residues. Germline lookup yields CDR1 DFQATT and CDR2 SNEGSKA (reference sequence). J lost 6 bases, V lost 6 bases, and 14 bases had no gene match. The CDR3 is CSATRLAGPGEQYF. CDR3 sequence (DNA): TGCAGTGCCACTAGACTAGCCGGCCCGGGCGAGCAGTACTTC.

This chain joins TRBV12-3 or TRBV12-4 and TRBJ1-2; 9 nucleotides line up with TRBD1. The CDR3 covers 14 residues. The J segment lost 8 bases and the V segment lost 2 bases, leaving 6 bases of the junction unmatched. The CDR3, as DNA: TGTGCCAGCAGTTTATGGGGACAGGGTGGCGGCTACACCTTC. Its protein product is CASSLWGQGGGYTF.

This clonotype showed up many times. The chain joins TRBV2 to TRBJ1-2; D is perhaps TRBD1 (5 bases). The germline V gene has CDR1 SNHLY and CDR2 FYNNEI. V lost 8 bases and J 2 bases, leaving 15 bases between the germline ends. The CDR3 extends over 14 amino acids. The CDR3 is CASLGTESNYGYTF. The CDR3 DNA is TGTGCCAGCCTGGGGACCGAAAGCAACTATGGCTACACCTTC.

CDR3 loop: CASSPGDRGRYTGELFF. CDR3 DNA: TGTGCCAGCTCACCAGGGGACAGGGGGCGATACACCGGGGAGCTGTTTTTT. The rearrangement joins TRBV18 to TRBJ2-2; 12 positions agree with TRBD1. This CDR3 contains 17 residues. After removal of 2 bases from V and 3 bases from J, the junction contained 4 bases not matched to a gene. Germline assignment: CDR1 KGHSH and CDR2 LQKENI.

At least ten counts were recorded for this clonotype. The chain has TRBV2 and TRBJ2-7; unclear D gene. V was shortened by 7 bases and J by 3 bases, with 4 bases between the two germline ends. CDR3 length: 10 amino acids. The germline V gene encodes CDR1 SNHLY and CDR2 FYNNEI. The chain's CDR3 is CASNGYEQYF. CDR3 in DNA: TGTGCCAGCAACGGCTACGAGCAGTACTTC. Looking up the rest from reference TRBV2 and TRBJ2-7 gives the full variable domain: EPEVTQTPSHQVTQMGQEVILRCVPISNHLYFYWYRQILGQKVEFLVSFYNNEISEKSEIFDDQFSVERPDGSNFTLKIRSTKLEDSAMYFCASNGYEQYFGPGTRLTVT.

This clonotype has ten or more counts. It may be a read error: a sequence one base away is much more abundant. This chain connects TRBV6-4 to TRBJ2-2, with 7 bases lining up with TRBD1. This CDR3 is 14 amino acids long. V lost 11 bases and J lost 3; bases outside the gene matches: 9. Germline CDR1 is MRHNA and CDR2 is SNTAGT. This chain's CDR3 is CAGIGDRYTGELFF. CDR3 DNA: TGTGCCGGCATAGGGGACAGATACACCGGGGAGCTGTTTTTT.

This clonotype was counted many times. V and J are TRBV7-8 and TRBJ1-6, with 7 bases identical to TRBD1. The CDR3 has 15 amino acids. Losses at the gene ends were 2 bases for V and 5 bases for J; bases not matched to a gene: 3. Germline loops: CDR1 SGHVS, CDR2 FQNEAQ. CDR3 nucleotides: TGTGCCAGCAGCTTACGCGGGACAGATAATTCACCCCTCCACTTT. Amino acid sequence: CASSLRGTDNSPLHF.

There are many counts of this clonotype. The chain joins TRBV5-1 to TRBJ2-6, with 7 positions matching TRBD1. V shed 4 bases and J 2 bases; nucleotides not matched to a gene: 6. CDR1 is SGHRS, CDR2 YFSETQ, per germline. This CDR3 contains 16 residues. The CDR3 loop reads CASSLDTGAGANVLTF. CDR3 nucleotide sequence: TGCGCCAGCAGCCTTGATACAGGGGCTGGGGCCAACGTCCTGACTTTC.

This clonotype was detected ten times or more. This chain connects TRBV11-2 to TRBJ2-7; TRBD1 or TRBD2 may be the D gene (5 bases each). The germline CDR1 and CDR2 sequences are SGHAT and FQNNGV. The V end lost 1 base, the J end lost 6 bases, and 16 bases lay between the germline ends. The CDR3 runs 15 residues. CDR3 amino acids: CASSLGGTGFLEQYF. In DNA, the CDR3 is TGTGCCAGCAGCTTAGGGGGGACGGGATTCCTCGAGCAGTACTTC.

The chain uses TRBV6-2 or TRBV6-3 and TRBJ2-5, with 9 bases that match TRBD2. CDR3 size: 14 residues. The V gene's germline CDR1 is MNHEY and CDR2 SVGEGT. After removal of 8 bases from V and 2 bases from J, the junction contained 6 bases not matched to a gene. The CDR3 here is CASLELAGQETQYF. The CDR3 nucleotides are TGTGCCAGCCTCGAACTAGCGGGTCAAGAGACCCAGTACTTC.

This clonotype appeared many times. Here the CDR3 omits its conserved ending phenylalanine or tryptophan, so a read error is the likely source. It is unclear where the CDR3 begins or ends on the DNA, so no DNA is shown, and the CDR3 is as TCRdb lists it. The chain has TRBV6-1 and TRBJ2-7; TRBD2, as called in the table, went unchecked against the DNA. The CDR3 length is 8 residues, termini included. The germline CDR1 and CDR2 sequences are MNHNS and SASEGT. CDR3 amino acids: CASSAGRL.

This clonotype has at least ten counts. This rearrangement joins TRBV6-1 to TRBJ1-2; D is undetermined. Trimming removed 1 base at V and 4 bases at J, with 10 bases between. From germline, CDR1 is MNHNS and CDR2 SASEGT. CDR3 size: 14 residues. The CDR3 DNA is TGTGCCAGCAGTGAAGTGCCATTCAGCTATGGCTACACCTTC. Amino acids: CASSEVPFSYGYTF.

This clonotype has at least ten counts. The rearrangement links TRBV6-1 to TRBJ1-6; D is unresolved. The CDR3 loop spans 13 amino acids. Between the trimmed V and J ends, which lost 6 bases and 8 bases, there was a span of 11 bases. The V gene's germline CDR1 is MNHNS and CDR2 SASEGT. In DNA form, the CDR3 reads TGTGCCAGCAGCACTACCGCGTATTCACCCCTCCACTTT. This gives the protein CASSTTAYSPLHF.

This clonotype was counted ten times or more. The junction shows a germline mismatch at one end, possibly a read error. The chain joins TRBV7-7 to TRBJ2-7, with 11 bases that match TRBD1. Germline V gives CDR1 SSHAT, CDR2 FNYEAQ (reference sequence). CDR3 length equals 15 residues. The CDR3 DNA is TGTGCTAGCAGCATACGGACAGGGGGCGGGTACGAGCAGTACTTC. Amino acids: CASSIRTGGGYEQYF. The complete variable domain, with remaining parts taken from reference TRBV7-7 and TRBJ2-7, reads GAGVSQSPRYKVTKRGQDVTLRCDPISSHATLYWYQQALGQGPEFLTYFNYEAQPDKSGLPSDRFSAERPEGSISTLTIQRTEQRDSAMYRCASSIRTGGGYEQYFGPGTRLTVT.

This clonotype showed up many times. CDR3 DNA sequence: TGTGCCACAACCACTGGGAACTATGGCTACACCTTC. The encoded protein is CATTTGNYGYTF. V and J are TRBV10-3 and TRBJ1-2; D unresolved. Germline V CDR1 and CDR2: ENHRY, SYGVKD. Trimming stripped 10 bases from V and 2 bases from J, with 11 bases between. The CDR3 spans 12 residues.

There are many counts of this clonotype. J is TRBJ1-1 and V is TRBV11-2, with 7 positions matching TRBD1. Losses at the gene ends were 0 bases for V and 1 base for J; bases not matched to a gene: 8. The CDR3 is made up of 17 amino acids. Per the germline V gene, CDR1 is SGHAT and CDR2 is FQNNGV. CDR3 in amino acids: CASSLDQWGQKNTEAFF. CDR3 DNA sequence: TGTGCCAGCAGCTTAGATCAGTGGGGACAGAAGAACACTGAAGCTTTCTTT.

The rearrangement joins TRBV4-1 to TRBJ2-6, with 7 bases identical to TRBD2. Germline V lookup: CDR1 MGHRA, CDR2 YSYEKL. The CDR3 contains 17 residues. Unmatched junction bases numbered 9, after V lost 6 bases and J lost 1 base. Here the CDR3 reads CASRLRGGGSGANVLTF. The CDR3 bases are TGCGCCAGCAGGCTTAGAGGCGGGGGATCTGGGGCCAACGTCCTGACTTTC.

This clonotype was counted ten times or more. CDR3 region: CASSLSGTGTLNTEAFF. The DNA of the CDR3 is TGCGCCAGCAGCTTGTCCGGGACAGGGACCCTGAACACTGAAGCTTTCTTT. The V gene is TRBV5-1, the J gene TRBJ1-1, with 9 positions matching TRBD1. CDR1 is SGHRS, CDR2 YFSETQ, per germline. CDR3 length: 17 amino acids. Trimming removed 1 base from V and 0 bases from J; junction bases left unmatched: 7.